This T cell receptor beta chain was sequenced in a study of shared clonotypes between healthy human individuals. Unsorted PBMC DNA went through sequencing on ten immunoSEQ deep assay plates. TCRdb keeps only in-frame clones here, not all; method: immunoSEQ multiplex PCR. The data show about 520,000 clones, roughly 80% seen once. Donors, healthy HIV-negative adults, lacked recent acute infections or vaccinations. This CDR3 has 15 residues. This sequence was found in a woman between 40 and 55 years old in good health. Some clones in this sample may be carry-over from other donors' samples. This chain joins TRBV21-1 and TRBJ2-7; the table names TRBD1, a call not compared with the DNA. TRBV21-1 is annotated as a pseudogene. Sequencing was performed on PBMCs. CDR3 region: CASRTGAGFSYEQYF. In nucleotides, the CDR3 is TGTGCCAGCAGGACAGGGGCCGGATTCTCCTACGAGCAGTACTTC.